This T cell receptor (beta chain) was obtained from a study of blood T cell repertoires in COVID-19. Study-wide context: Specimens from acute and convalescent COVID-19 originated in the United States, Italy and Spain. T cells, B-cell-depleted T cells, or PBMCs supplied cDNA or gDNA.

TCRdb's table, derived via immunoSEQ multiplex PCR, lists solely in-frame clones and lacks some. This sample yields over 200,000 clones, of which about 90% are seen a single time; approximately 11% belongs to the top ten. Participants reported their clinical history, and cohort assignment relied on those reports. This receptor was taken from a man under 40 who had recovered from COVID-19. Sequencing input: PBMCs or T cells enriched from blood (not recorded which).

CDR3 region: CASSLDPSSGALTF. CDR3 DNA: TGTGCCAGCAGCTTAGATCCATCCTCTGGAGCCCTCACCTTC. The V gene is TRBV11-2, the J gene TRBJ1-2; D gene unclear. CDR1 and CDR2 from the germline V gene are SGHAT and FQNNGV. V was clipped by 0 bases and J by 13 bases, with 18 bases between them. CDR3 length equals 14 residues.